The 29 T cell receptor beta chains below come from one sample, sequenced in a study of T cells in Graves' hyperthyroidism and ophthalmopathy. TCR beta CDR3 sequences were amplified from RNA transcripts. HTBI primers were the set used in a first-round RT-PCR of the TCR CDR3. One entry per CDR3 protein results from TCRdb running MiXCR on the multiplex PCR reads. The sample carries about 410,000 distinct CDR3 sequences, around 15% recorded once. The sequenced sample consisted of blood. The receptors derive from a woman aged 25-40 years with Graves' ophthalmopathy.

This clonotype was seen ten or more times. The chain carries TRBV20-1 and TRBJ2-5, with TRBD2 identical over 7 bases. This CDR3 has 14 residues. J gave up 7 bases and V 0 bases, and 8 bases lay outside the gene matches. Looked up from germline, CDR1 is DFQATT and CDR2 is SNEGSKA (reference sequence). The CDR3 loop is CSARDGRGRGTQYF. The CDR3 coding sequence is TGCAGTGCTAGAGATGGGAGGGGCCGAGGGACCCAGTACTTC.

The table lists this clonotype with many counts. This chain joins TRBV6-1 and TRBJ1-4; the match to TRBD1 covers 9 bases. The ends lost 5 bases at V and 3 bases at J; junction bases unmatched: 4. The CDR3 covers 15 residues. CDR1 and CDR2 from the germline V gene are MNHNS and SASEGT. CDR3 in amino acids: CASSYRGLANEKLFF. In DNA form, the CDR3 reads TGTGCCAGCAGTTACAGGGGGCTAGCTAATGAAAAACTGTTTTTT.

This chain uses TRBV19 with TRBJ2-3; TRBD2 matches 9 bases. The CDR3 consists of 15 residues. Germline CDR1 reads LNHDA; CDR2 reads SQIVND (reference sequence). The ends lost 5 bases at V and 5 bases at J; junction bases unmatched: 8. CDR3 protein: CASSVGRGGQDTQYF. The DNA for the CDR3 is TGTGCCAGTAGTGTTGGGCGGGGGGGCCAAGATACGCAGTATTTT.

J is TRBJ1-3 and V is TRBV11-3, with D uncertain. In germline, CDR1 is SGHNT, CDR2 YENEEA. The length of the CDR3 is 17 residues. The V end was cut by 5 bases, the J end by 2 bases, with 19 bases between. The CDR3: CASSRRGLGLTGNTIYF. CDR3 in DNA: TGTGCCAGCAGCCGTCGAGGTTTGGGCCTCACTGGAAACACCATATATTTT. Drawing the rest from reference TRBV11-3 and TRBJ1-3, the complete variable domain is EAGVVQSPRYKIIEKKQPVAFWCNPISGHNTLYWYLQNLGQGPELLIRYENEEAVDDSQLPKDRFSAERLKGVDSTLKIQPAELGDSAVYLCASSRRGLGLTGNTIYFGEGSWLTVV.

This clonotype has a count of ten or more. CDR3 residues: CASSLLGVPDTQYF. The CDR3 DNA is TGTGCCAGCAGCTTATTGGGGGTCCCAGATACGCAGTATTTT. The chain joins TRBV7-9 to TRBJ2-3; tentatively, D is TRBD1 or TRBD2 (5 bases each). This CDR3 has 14 residues. V dropped 2 bases and J dropped 4 bases, with 10 bases sitting between them. Looked up from germline, CDR1 is SEHNR and CDR2 is FQNEAQ (reference sequence).

This clonotype was seen many times. V usage is TRBV7-2 and J usage is TRBJ2-2, with D maybe TRBD2 (6 bases). V lost 4 bases and J lost 2, with 17 bases in between. This CDR3 has 17 residues. Per the germline V gene, CDR1 is SGHTA and CDR2 is FQGNSA. CDR3 sequence (DNA): TGTGCCAGCAGCTCCACCTTGGCGGGGCGTAACACCGGGGAGCTGTTTTTT. As protein: CASSSTLAGRNTGELFF.

Remarks on this clonotype: At one of its ends the junction is not consistent with the germline gene, which may arise from a read error. V is TRBV7-9 and J is TRBJ1-1, with D tentatively TRBD1 (5 bases). Germline V lookup: CDR1 SEHNR, CDR2 FQNEAQ (reference sequence). The CDR3 has 14 residues. The CDR3 sequence: CAGSLIGVSAEAFF. CDR3 DNA: TGTGCCGGCAGCTTAATAGGGGTCAGCGCTGAAGCTTTCTTT.

This clonotype was seen repeatedly, ten times or more. The chain joins TRBV11-2 to TRBJ1-1; D perhaps matches TRBD1 (6 bases). This CDR3 spans 13 amino acids. The V end lost 1 base, the J end lost 8 bases, and 11 bases lay between the germline ends. Germline V gene lookup returns CDR1 SGHAT and CDR2 FQNNGV. For the CDR3, the DNA is TGTGCCAGCAGCTTAGGGGCAGGGGCAGAAGCTTTCTTT. Amino acid sequence: CASSLGAGAEAFF.

This chain links TRBV14 with TRBJ1-4, with D hard to call. V was cut by 6 bases and J by 4 bases, with 9 bases left in between. CDR3 length equals 13 residues. In germline, CDR1 is SGHDN, CDR2 FVKESK. The CDR3 sequence is CASRVEVNEKLFF. The CDR3 coding sequence is TGTGCCAGCAGGGTCGAAGTTAATGAAAAACTGTTTTTT.

J is TRBJ2-2 and V is TRBV4-2; 14 bases are shared with TRBD2. This CDR3 is built from 20 residues. Looked up from germline, CDR1 is LGHNA and CDR2 is YNFKEQ. Trimming took 4 bases from V and 2 from J; bases not matched to a gene: 12. The CDR3 DNA sequence: TGTGCCAGCAGCCGGTCGACTCCAGGGACTAGCGGGGGCAACACCGGGGAGCTGTTTTTT. Its protein product is CASSRSTPGTSGGNTGELFF.

This clonotype came up many times. The J gene is TRBJ2-1, the V gene TRBV3-1; D is undetermined. Deletions cut 1 base from V and 5 bases from J, with 6 bases between. The CDR3 is 13 amino acids. Germline assignment: CDR1 LGHDT and CDR2 YNNKEL (reference sequence). CDR3 in DNA: TGTGCCAGCAGCCAAGGCAGGAACAATGAGCAGTTCTTC. Translated: CASSQGRNNEQFF.

Notes on this clonotype: One base away lies a much larger clone, so this may be a sequencing read error. V and J are TRBV5-1 and TRBJ1-2, with TRBD1 matching 7 bases. Per the germline V gene, CDR1 is SGHRS and CDR2 is YFSETQ. The CDR3 runs to 15 residues. CDR3 coding DNA: TGTGCCAGCAGCTTCAGGACAGGCCCTAACTATGGCTACACCTTC. It yields the protein CASSFRTGPNYGYTF.

This clonotype was counted a few times. The chain combines TRBV15 with TRBJ2-3; no firm D call. The ends were cut back, 0 bases at V and 2 bases at J, with 9 bases in the middle. Per germline, CDR1 LNHNV and CDR2 YYDKDF (reference sequence). CDR3 length: 15 residues. CDR3 DNA sequence: TGTGCCACCAGCAGAGATAGCTCCTCCACAGATACGCAGTATTTT. This sequence encodes CATSRDSSSTDTQYF.

The CDR3 loop reads CASSHAPGGASETQYF. The CDR3 coding sequence is TGTGCCAGCAGCCACGCCCCCGGGGGGGCCTCAGAGACCCAGTACTTC. The rearrangement links TRBV12-3 or TRBV12-4 to TRBJ2-5; 8 bases line up with TRBD2. J was trimmed by 4 bases and V by 6 bases; bases with no gene match: 13. The length of the CDR3 is 16 residues.

This clonotype was counted many times. V gene TRBV2 combines with J gene TRBJ2-2, with 9 bases aligning to TRBD1. The CDR3 runs to 16 residues. The germline V gene has CDR1 SNHLY and CDR2 FYNNEI. V shed 6 bases and J 4 bases; nucleotides not matched to a gene: 9. The CDR3 region is CASRRHGTGSTGELFF. CDR3 nucleotide sequence: TGTGCCAGCAGGCGACACGGGACAGGGTCCACCGGGGAGCTGTTTTTT.

The chain recombines TRBV24-1 with TRBJ1-6; D remains ambiguous. This CDR3 has 10 residues. Trimming shortened V by 9 bases and J by 9 bases, and 5 bases separated the two germline ends. Germline V lookup: CDR1 KGHDR, CDR2 SFDVKD. CDR3 loop: CATVSSPLHF. The CDR3 nucleotides read TGTGCCACCGTAAGTTCACCCCTCCACTTT.

This clonotype has just a few counts. A junction end diverges from the germline sequence, so it may reflect a read error. This chain uses TRBV2 with TRBJ1-5; TRBD1 agrees at 7 bases. CDR1 is SNHLY, CDR2 FYNNEI, per germline. The CDR3 loop spans 18 amino acids. The chain's CDR3 is CASSFLGLGTDDNQSQHF. CDR3 DNA: TGTGCCAGCAGTTTTCTGGGGCTCGGGACAGACGACAATCAGTCCCAGCATTTT.

This chain joins TRBV18 and TRBJ2-1; weak D call: TRBD2 (6 bases). Trimming removed 3 bases at V and 9 bases at J, with 9 bases between. The length of the CDR3 is 12 residues. Germline V gene lookup returns CDR1 KGHSH and CDR2 LQKENI. The CDR3 DNA reads as TGTGCCAGCTCACCGACCGGGGGTGAGCAGTTCTTC. It encodes CASSPTGGEQFF.

This clonotype appeared many times. The chain joins TRBV20-1 to TRBJ2-1, with a tentative D call TRBD2 (6 bases). Per the germline V gene, CDR1 is DFQATT and CDR2 is SNEGSKA (reference sequence). The CDR3 is 12 amino acids. V was cut by 3 bases and J by 7 bases, with 10 bases left in between. The CDR3 DNA is TGCAGTGCTAGCTCTCGGGGGAATGAGCAGTTCTTC. Translation gives CSASSRGNEQFF.

This clonotype appeared many times. V and J are TRBV3-1 and TRBJ2-2; 7 positions match TRBD2. The germline V gene encodes CDR1 LGHDT and CDR2 YNNKEL (reference sequence). J lost 2 bases, V lost 4 bases, and 7 bases had no gene match. CDR3 length: 16 residues. In DNA form, the CDR3 reads TGTGCCAGCAGCCCGTTGCTAGCGGTAAACACCGGGGAGCTGTTTTTT. Translation gives CASSPLLAVNTGELFF.

This clonotype has a count of ten or more. This chain joins TRBV20-1 and TRBJ2-1, with 11 bases aligning to TRBD1. CDR3 length: 14 amino acids. Germline V gives CDR1 DFQATT, CDR2 SNEGSKA (reference sequence). V lost 3 bases to trimming and J lost 4 bases; unmatched junction nucleotides: 2. CDR3 sequence reads: CSARGTGGYNEQFF. Written as DNA, the CDR3 is TGCAGTGCTAGGGGGACAGGGGGATACAATGAGCAGTTCTTC.

As regards this clonotype: The junction and the germline gene differ at one end; a read error may be behind it. This rearrangement joins TRBV29-1 to TRBJ2-5; tentative D call: TRBD1 (5 bases). There are 13 residues in the CDR3. Germline values: CDR1 SQVTM, CDR2 ANQGSEA. The CDR3 sequence: CSVGPDRQETQSF. CDR3 in DNA: TGCAGCGTTGGGCCCGACAGACAAGAGACCCAGTCCTTC.

Many counts were recorded for this clonotype. The rearrangement joins TRBV4-1 to TRBJ1-5, with D maybe TRBD1 (6 bases). Germline V gives CDR1 MGHRA, CDR2 YSYEKL. CDR3 length equals 16 residues. Trimming shortened V by 4 bases and J by 1 base, and 14 bases separated the two germline ends. Here the CDR3 DNA reads TGCGCCAGCAGCCTTCGACAGGTTGGGAGCAATCAGCCCCAGCATTTT. Protein: CASSLRQVGSNQPQHF.

This clonotype was recorded only once. CDR3 protein: CASSYAGQGQETQYF. CDR3 DNA: TGTGCCAGCAGCTACGCGGGACAGGGACAAGAGACCCAGTACTTC. The rearrangement uses TRBV11-1 and TRBJ2-5; 9 bases line up with TRBD1. J gave up 2 bases and V 4 bases, and 5 bases lay outside the gene matches. CDR3 length: 15 amino acids. Germline CDR1 is SGHAT and CDR2 is FQDESV (reference sequence).

The rearrangement uses TRBV19 and TRBJ2-5, with unresolved D. Germline V CDR1 and CDR2: LNHDA, SQIVND (reference sequence). V lost 5 bases and J lost 4, with 14 bases in between. The CDR3 loop spans 14 amino acids. The CDR3 coding sequence is TGTGCCAGTAGTCCCCTCGTGCAAGGAGAGACCCAGTACTTC. This gives the protein CASSPLVQGETQYF.

Many counts were recorded for this clonotype. V is TRBV27 and J is TRBJ2-7; 9 bases are a match to TRBD1. Germline V gene data show CDR1 as MNHEY and CDR2 as SMNVEV (reference sequence). The CDR3 spans 14 residues. Trimming removed 3 bases from V and 6 bases from J; junction bases left unmatched: 6. The CDR3 loop reads CASSFYTGGFEQYF. The CDR3 DNA reads as TGTGCCAGCAGTTTCTACACAGGGGGCTTCGAGCAGTACTTC.

With regard to this clonotype: This sequence may be a read error, since a much larger clone differs from it by one base. The chain combines TRBV12-3 or TRBV12-4 with TRBJ2-3, with D uncertain. Trimming shortened V by 4 bases and J by 6 bases, and 17 bases separated the two germline ends. This CDR3 has 15 residues. For the CDR3, the DNA is TGTGCCAGCAGTTCACCAGCGTGGGGTCCGGATACGCAGTATTTT. Protein: CASSSPAWGPDTQYF.

This chain links TRBV19 with TRBJ1-2; no clear D gene. Germline-derived CDR1 and CDR2 are LNHDA and SQIVND (reference sequence). V gave up 8 bases and J gave up 6 bases, with 7 bases separating them. This CDR3 spans 10 amino acids. The CDR3 DNA is TGTGCCAGTCTGGGGAATGGCTACACCTTC. Its protein is CASLGNGYTF.

This clonotype was seen at least ten times. The V and J genes are TRBV7-3 and TRBJ2-3, with D perhaps TRBD2 (7 bases). CDR1 is SGHTA, CDR2 FQGTGA, per germline. V was cut by 2 bases and J by 2 bases, with 14 bases left in between. The CDR3 has 16 residues. As DNA, the CDR3 is TGTGCCAGCAGCTTACTTGGGCGGGGGCCCACAGATACGCAGTATTTT. Protein product: CASSLLGRGPTDTQYF. Complete variable domain (other parts from reference TRBV7-3 and TRBJ2-3): GAGVSQTPSNKVTEKGKYVELRCDPISGHTALYWYRQSLGQGPEFLIYFQGTGAADDSGLPNDRFFAVRPEGSVSTLKIQRTERGDSAVYLCASSLLGRGPTDTQYFGPGTRLTVL.